The 28 T cell receptor beta chains in this list originate from one sample, sequenced in a study of T cell clonality in common variable immunodeficiency. The protocol was immunoSEQ multiplex PCR, while the TCRdb copy is restricted to in-frame clones and leaves out a portion. The sample yields some 52,000 clones, without any singletons. The sequenced sample was peripheral blood mononuclear cells. The receptors here all came from a person aged 18 to 70 in good health.

In its sample, this clone was seen many times. Read sequence stops 3 residues before the CDR3 end, and the germline J gene provides the missing end. V is TRBV18 and J is TRBJ1-5; D not resolved. The germline V and J ends were trimmed by 6 bases and 5 bases, with 8 bases remaining between them. Germline CDR1 and CDR2: KGHSH and LQKENI. The CDR3 is 12 residues long. Here the CDR3 reads CASSLSDQPQHF. CDR3 DNA, as far as it was read: TGTGCCAGCTCGCTAAGTGATCAGCCC.

This clone was seen ten or more times. The observed sequence ends 3 residues before the CDR3 terminus, with the missing tail filled in from the germline J gene. The V call is TRBV12-3 or TRBV12-4, the J call TRBJ2-4; 7 nucleotides align to TRBD2. J lost 1 base, V lost 3 bases, and 3 bases had no gene match. This CDR3 contains 15 residues. The covered CDR3 bases are TGTGCCAGCAGTTTGGCCGGGGGGGCCAAAAACATT. Its translation is CASSLAGGAKNI. The CDR3 as a whole reads CASSLAGGAKNIQYF.

This clone has only a few counts. Coverage ceases 3 residues before the CDR3 finishes, and the germline J gene fills in the end. The chain joins TRBV6-1 to TRBJ1-2; D is undetermined. This CDR3 is built from 16 residues. The germline V gene has CDR1 MNHNS and CDR2 SASEGT. The sequenced part of the CDR3 DNA is TGTGCCAGCAGTGAGCAAACCAGCGGGAGGGCCGGAGAC. This codes for CASSEQTSGRAGD. The complete CDR3 reads CASSEQTSGRAGDYTF.

This clone was seen a handful of times. The read terminates 3 residues ahead of where the CDR3 ends, so the germline J gene completes it. This chain joins TRBV10-2 and TRBJ2-5, with TRBD1 as a possible D gene (5 bases). Germline V lookup: CDR1 WSHSY, CDR2 SAAADI. This CDR3 comprises 15 residues. V shed 4 bases and J shed 3 bases, with 15 bases lying between them. Partial CDR3 DNA: TGCGCCAGCAGTGCAGATCGGGCAGGGAAAGAGACC. The encoded protein is CASSADRAGKET. The complete CDR3 protein is CASSADRAGKETQYF.

On this clone itself: The read terminates 3 residues before the CDR3 end, so the remaining end is supplied by the germline J gene. The gene calls are TRBV18 and TRBJ2-7; 7 positions match TRBD1. The CDR3 spans 15 residues. The V gene end was trimmed by 3 bases and the J gene end by 2 bases; junction bases not matched to a gene: 7. Germline lookup yields CDR1 KGHSH and CDR2 LQKENI. CDR3 in amino acids: CASSPGQITTYEQYF. The CDR3 DNA, read in part, is TGTGCCAGCTCACCGGGACAGATAACAACCTACGAG.

This clone was counted between two and nine times. The read terminates 3 residues before the CDR3 end, so the remaining end is supplied by the germline J gene. This sequence joins TRBV19 and TRBJ2-3; D may be TRBD2 (6 bases). The germline gives CDR1 LNHDA, CDR2 SQIVND (reference sequence). The CDR3 contains 14 residues. The part of the CDR3 DNA that was read is TGTGCCAGTAGTAGCGGGAACTTTGGTCAGCCG. Residues: CASSSGNFGQP. The CDR3 reads in full as CASSSGNFGQPQYF.

In this sample, this clone turned up many times. The missing CDR3 end, 3 residues past where the read stops, is filled in from the germline J gene. The chain joins TRBV20-1 to TRBJ2-2, with D possibly matching TRBD2 (6 bases). Germline assignment: CDR1 DFQATT and CDR2 SNEGSKA (reference sequence). This CDR3 contains 14 residues. The CDR3 bases that were read are TGCAGTGCTAGAGATTCCTACGGGGGTGAAAAG. Its translation is CSARDSYGGEK. The whole CDR3 sequence is CSARDSYGGEKLFF.

This clone was recorded a few times. The read ends 3 residues early relative to the CDR3; the germline J gene fills the gap. This rearrangement joins TRBV20-1 to TRBJ1-5; 7 positions agree with TRBD1. Germline V CDR1 and CDR2: DFQATT, SNEGSKA (reference sequence). The CDR3 totals 14 residues. V lost 3 bases and J lost 3; bases outside the gene matches: 5. The part of the CDR3 DNA that was read is TGCAGTGCTAGCCTACAGGGGAACAATCAGCCC. As protein: CSASLQGNNQP. The entire CDR3 reads CSASLQGNNQPQHF.

This clone was found many times. The read finishes 3 residues shy of the CDR3 end, and the germline J gene is used to complete it. The chain employs TRBV7-3 and TRBJ2-2; D remains ambiguous. V lost 5 bases to trimming and J lost 2 bases, with 9 bases between them. The CDR3 length is 14 residues. In germline, CDR1 is SGHTA, CDR2 FQGTGA. The CDR3 DNA, read in part, is TGTGCCAGCAGCCCATCCTATAACACCGGGGAG. Its protein is CASSPSYNTGE. The full CDR3 reads CASSPSYNTGELFF.

This clone was detected ten times or more. The observed sequence ends 3 residues before the CDR3 terminus, with the missing tail filled in from the germline J gene. The chain has TRBV30 and TRBJ2-7; 8 positions agree with TRBD1. Germline V gene lookup returns CDR1 GTSNPN and CDR2 SVGIG (reference sequence). The CDR3 length is 13 residues. V lost 2 bases, J lost 5 bases, and 5 bases stayed unmatched. CDR3 loop: CAWSPGQGHEQYF. The DNA read from the CDR3 is TGTGCCTGGAGTCCTGGACAGGGCCACGAG.

This clone was seen at least ten times. The CDR3 goes on 3 residues after the read ends, and that part is filled in from the germline J gene. The rearrangement uses TRBV6-2 or TRBV6-3 and TRBJ2-7, with 8 bases identical to TRBD2. CDR1 and CDR2 (germline): MNHEY, SVGEGT. The CDR3 extends over 15 amino acids. Losses at the gene ends were 6 bases for V and 0 bases for J; bases not matched to a gene: 7. The CDR3 here is CASSQSGGYSYEQYF. The DNA read from the CDR3 is TGTGCCAGCAGCCAGAGCGGGGGATACTCCTACGAG.

Details on this clone: The read falls 3 residues short of the CDR3 end, and the missing part is taken from the germline J gene. The rearrangement links TRBV7-9 to TRBJ1-1; D possibly corresponds to TRBD1 (5 bases). Germline CDR1 is SEHNR and CDR2 is FQNEAQ (reference sequence). V lost 1 base to trimming and J lost 6 bases, with 9 bases between them. The CDR3 has 13 amino acids. CDR3: CASSLVQEAEAFF. Incomplete CDR3 DNA: TGTGCCAGCAGCTTAGTACAGGAGGCTGAA.

This clone was seen a few times. The CDR3 end falls 3 residues outside the read, so it is completed with the germline J gene. The chain uses TRBV7-2 and TRBJ1-5; 9 nucleotides line up with TRBD1. The CDR3 contains 14 residues. The germline gives CDR1 SGHTA, CDR2 FQGNSA. The J segment lost 6 bases and the V segment lost 5 bases, leaving 5 bases of the junction unmatched. The CDR3 spells CASSATGGGQPQHF. CDR3 DNA (partial): TGTGCCAGCAGCGCTACAGGGGGCGGTCAGCCC.

This clone was counted ten times or more. The sequenced fragment ends 3 residues before the CDR3 boundary, so the rest is inferred from the germline J gene. The chain uses TRBV30 and TRBJ2-5; perhaps TRBD2 as D (5 bases). Trimming shortened V by 0 bases and J by 4 bases, and 6 bases separated the two germline ends. The germline CDR1 and CDR2 sequences are GTSNPN and SVGIG (reference sequence). There are 12 residues in the CDR3. CDR3 DNA, as far as it was read: TGTGCCTGGAGTGTACGGGGAGAGACC. Its protein is CAWSVRGET. The full CDR3 is CAWSVRGETQYF.

This clone has ten or more counts. The CDR3 end lies 3 residues beyond the end of the read and is filled in from the germline J gene. The chain uses TRBV30 and TRBJ1-2; D ambiguous. The CDR3 is 13 residues long. V was trimmed by 0 bases and J by 7 bases, leaving 12 bases between them. Germline assignment: CDR1 GTSNPN and CDR2 SVGIG (reference sequence). The CDR3 spells CAWSVSSSGGYTF. The covered CDR3 bases are TGTGCCTGGAGTGTTTCTTCATCAGGTGGC.

In this sample, this clone turned up many times. The CDR3 goes on 3 residues after the read ends, and that part is filled in from the germline J gene. The chain combines TRBV20-1 with TRBJ2-3, with 12 bases identical to TRBD2. Germline-derived CDR1 and CDR2 are DFQATT and SNEGSKA (reference sequence). The CDR3 totals 17 residues. The junction had 10 bases not matched to a gene; V was cut back by 6 bases and J by 0 bases. Here the CDR3 reads CSARLAGAQLSTDTQYF. The CDR3 DNA, read in part, is TGCAGTGCGCGACTAGCGGGAGCACAATTAAGCACAGATACG.

This clone showed up many times. The sequence runs out 3 residues before the end of the CDR3; the remainder is reconstructed from the germline J gene. The chain couples TRBV7-2 to TRBJ1-1; unclear D gene. V dropped 3 bases and J dropped 1 base, with 6 bases sitting between them. The CDR3 extends over 13 amino acids. Germline loops: CDR1 SGHTA, CDR2 FQGNSA. The CDR3: CASSFAGNTEAFF. The CDR3 DNA, read in part, is TGTGCCAGCAGCTTCGCGGGGAACACTGAA.

There are many counts of this clone. The read finishes 3 residues shy of the CDR3 end, and the germline J gene is used to complete it. V gene TRBV30 combines with J gene TRBJ2-7, with 7 nucleotides matching TRBD2. V gave up 4 bases and J gave up 0 bases; unmatched junction bases: 9. The germline V gene encodes CDR1 GTSNPN and CDR2 SVGIG (reference sequence). The CDR3 consists of 15 residues. The DNA read from the CDR3 is TGTGCCTGGACCCCCGGGACTACGAGCTCCTACGAG. Protein: CAWTPGTTSSYE. Given in full, the CDR3 is CAWTPGTTSSYEQYF.

Many counts were recorded for this clone. The read terminates 3 residues before the CDR3 end, so the remaining end is supplied by the germline J gene. The chain recombines TRBV29-1 with TRBJ1-1; D perhaps matches TRBD1 (5 bases). Trimming shortened V by 7 bases and J by 6 bases, and 18 bases separated the two germline ends. CDR3 size: 13 residues. Germline V gene data show CDR1 as SQVTM and CDR2 as ANQGSEA. Here the CDR3 reads CSASGLRVAEAFF. Incomplete CDR3 DNA: TGCAGCGCCTCGGGACTGCGTGTTGCTGAA.

This clone showed up many times. The sequenced fragment ends 3 residues before the CDR3 boundary, so the rest is inferred from the germline J gene. The rearrangement joins TRBV6-1 to TRBJ2-1, with 9 bases lining up with TRBD2. The CDR3 spans 15 residues. Germline loops: CDR1 MNHNS, CDR2 SASEGT. The V and J ends lost 1 base and 3 bases, in that order; junction bases with no gene match: 1. CDR3 DNA, as far as it was read: TGTGCCAGCAGTGAAGAGACTAGCGGCTACAATGAG. It translates to CASSEETSGYNE. The CDR3 in its entirety is CASSEETSGYNEQFF.

This clone was observed many times. The read finishes 3 residues shy of the CDR3 end, and the germline J gene is used to complete it. The rearrangement uses TRBV7-9 and TRBJ2-5; the D gene is possibly TRBD1 (5 bases). Between the trimmed V and J ends, which lost 1 base and 2 bases, there was a span of 8 bases. Germline V lookup: CDR1 SEHNR, CDR2 FQNEAQ (reference sequence). The CDR3 contains 14 residues. CDR3 loop: CASSLVRQQETQYF. The part of the CDR3 DNA that was read is TGTGCCAGCAGCTTAGTTCGACAGCAAGAGACC. The whole variable domain, filled in from reference TRBV7-9 and TRBJ2-5, reads DTGVSQNPRHKITKRGQNVTFRCDPISEHNRLYWYRQTLGQGPEFLTYFQNEAQLEKSRLLSDRFSAERPKGSFSTLEIQRTEQGDSAMYLCASSLVRQQETQYFGPGTRLLVL.

This clone was seen ten or more times. The read gets to within 3 residues of the CDR3 end, and the germline J gene fills in the rest. The V gene is TRBV20-1, the J gene TRBJ2-3; TRBD2 agrees at 8 bases. With 3 bases clipped from V and 7 bases from J, the junction kept 12 bases outside the gene matches. The germline V gene encodes CDR1 DFQATT and CDR2 SNEGSKA (reference sequence). The CDR3 covers 15 residues. The chain's CDR3 is CSASSSGRRGNTQYF. CDR3 DNA, as far as it was read: TGCAGTGCTAGCTCGAGCGGGAGACGGGGGAATACG.

On this clone itself: The read gets to within 3 residues of the CDR3 end, and the germline J gene fills in the rest. Other DNA sequences of this sample code for an identical CDR3. The J gene is TRBJ2-7, the V gene TRBV7-9; D is perhaps TRBD1 (7 bases). Germline CDR1 is SEHNR and CDR2 is FQNEAQ (reference sequence). V lost 8 bases and J lost 3, with 14 bases in between. The CDR3 is 13 amino acids. CDR3 sequence: CASGGTAGYEQYF. Partial CDR3 DNA: TGTGCCAGCGGGGGGACAGCGGGCTACGAG.

This clone was seen a few times. The CDR3 extends 3 residues past the end of the read, so its final part is completed from the germline J gene. The genes are TRBV19 and TRBJ2-3; D is tentatively TRBD1 or TRBD2 (6 bases each). The germline gives CDR1 LNHDA, CDR2 SQIVND (reference sequence). The CDR3 is 13 amino acids. The covered CDR3 bases are TGTGCCAGTAGCGAACAGGGAGGAGAGACG. Translation gives CASSEQGGET. The complete CDR3 sequence is CASSEQGGETQYF. Complete variable domain (other parts from reference TRBV19 and TRBJ2-3): DGGITQSPKYLFRKEGQNVTLSCEQNLNHDAMYWYRQDPGQGLRLIYYSQIVNDFQKGDIAEGYSVSREKKESFPLTVTSAQKNPTAFYLCASSEQGGETQYFGPGTRLTVL.

This clone was recorded at least ten times. The read is 3 residues too short to cover the CDR3 end, so that end is filled in from the germline J gene. The chain carries TRBV7-2 and TRBJ2-7; 7 positions match TRBD1. J gave up 2 bases and V 3 bases, and 4 bases lay outside the gene matches. CDR1 and CDR2 from the germline V gene are SGHTA and FQGNSA. The CDR3 spans 14 residues. CDR3 bases read: TGTGCCAGCAGCTTGTTTCAGGGGGCCTACGAG. It encodes CASSLFQGAYE. The whole CDR3 protein is CASSLFQGAYEQYF.

There are many counts of this clone. The DNA ends 3 residues before the CDR3 does, and the rest of the CDR3 is filled in from the germline J gene. The genes are TRBV6-2 or TRBV6-3 and TRBJ2-1; 11 bases are shared with TRBD2. The CDR3 is 15 residues long. With 6 bases clipped from V and 5 bases from J, the junction kept 6 bases outside the gene matches. Per the germline V gene, CDR1 is MNHEY and CDR2 is SVGEGT. The CDR3 here is CASRAGTSGHNEQFF. The sequenced part of the CDR3 DNA is TGTGCCAGCAGAGCCGGGACTAGCGGCCACAATGAG.

This clone has a handful of counts. The read terminates 3 residues ahead of where the CDR3 ends, so the germline J gene completes it. V usage is TRBV7-9 and J usage is TRBJ2-1, with 7 bases aligning to TRBD2. V shed 5 bases, J shed 6 bases, and the junction held 7 bases outside the gene matches. The CDR3 totals 14 residues. Germline V gives CDR1 SEHNR, CDR2 FQNEAQ (reference sequence). The CDR3 DNA, read in part, is TGTGCCAGCAGCGCGGGAGCTAGCGGCAATGAG. It specifies CASSAGASGNE. The entire CDR3 is CASSAGASGNEQFF.

About this clone itself: The read finishes 3 residues shy of the CDR3 end, and the germline J gene is used to complete it. The chain recombines TRBV19 with TRBJ1-6; TRBD1 matches at 7 bases. V lost 3 bases, J lost 5 bases, and 4 bases stayed unmatched. Looked up from germline, CDR1 is LNHDA and CDR2 is SQIVND (reference sequence). There are 15 residues in the CDR3. CDR3 sequence reads: CASSIGGQNNSPLHF. Partial CDR3 DNA: TGTGCCAGTAGTATCGGGGGACAGAATAATTCACCC. Full variable domain (rest looked up from reference TRBV19 and TRBJ1-6): DGGITQSPKYLFRKEGQNVTLSCEQNLNHDAMYWYRQDPGQGLRLIYYSQIVNDFQKGDIAEGYSVSREKKESFPLTVTSAQKNPTAFYLCASSIGGQNNSPLHFGNGTRLTVT.